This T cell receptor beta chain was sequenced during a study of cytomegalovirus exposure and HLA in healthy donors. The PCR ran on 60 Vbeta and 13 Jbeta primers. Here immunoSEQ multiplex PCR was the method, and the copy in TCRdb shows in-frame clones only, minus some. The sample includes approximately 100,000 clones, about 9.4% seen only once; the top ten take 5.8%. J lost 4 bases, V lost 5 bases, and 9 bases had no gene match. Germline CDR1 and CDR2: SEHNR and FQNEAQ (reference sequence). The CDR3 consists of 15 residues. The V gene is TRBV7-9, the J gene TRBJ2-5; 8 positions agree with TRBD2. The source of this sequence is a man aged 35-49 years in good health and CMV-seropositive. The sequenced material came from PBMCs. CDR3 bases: TGTGCCAGCAGCCAATCGTTGCTAGCGGGAGAGACCCAGTACTTC. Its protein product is CASSQSLLAGETQYF.